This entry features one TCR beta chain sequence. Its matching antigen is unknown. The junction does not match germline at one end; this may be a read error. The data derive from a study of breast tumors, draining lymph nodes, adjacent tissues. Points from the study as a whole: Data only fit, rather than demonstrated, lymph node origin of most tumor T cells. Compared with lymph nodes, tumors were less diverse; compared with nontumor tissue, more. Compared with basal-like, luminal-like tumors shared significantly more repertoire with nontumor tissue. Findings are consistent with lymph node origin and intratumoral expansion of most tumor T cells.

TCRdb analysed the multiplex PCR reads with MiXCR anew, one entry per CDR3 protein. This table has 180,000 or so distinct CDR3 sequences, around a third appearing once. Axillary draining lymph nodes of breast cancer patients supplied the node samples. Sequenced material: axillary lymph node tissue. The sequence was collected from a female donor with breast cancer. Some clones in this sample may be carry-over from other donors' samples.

CDR3 sequence reads: CASKGPRSTANEILFF. The CDR3 DNA sequence: TGCGCCAGTAAAGGACCGCGCTCTACTGCTAATGAAATACTGTTTTTT. This chain connects TRBV10-2 to TRBJ1-4; D is uncertain. This CDR3 spans 16 amino acids. In germline, CDR1 is WSHSY, CDR2 SAAADI.